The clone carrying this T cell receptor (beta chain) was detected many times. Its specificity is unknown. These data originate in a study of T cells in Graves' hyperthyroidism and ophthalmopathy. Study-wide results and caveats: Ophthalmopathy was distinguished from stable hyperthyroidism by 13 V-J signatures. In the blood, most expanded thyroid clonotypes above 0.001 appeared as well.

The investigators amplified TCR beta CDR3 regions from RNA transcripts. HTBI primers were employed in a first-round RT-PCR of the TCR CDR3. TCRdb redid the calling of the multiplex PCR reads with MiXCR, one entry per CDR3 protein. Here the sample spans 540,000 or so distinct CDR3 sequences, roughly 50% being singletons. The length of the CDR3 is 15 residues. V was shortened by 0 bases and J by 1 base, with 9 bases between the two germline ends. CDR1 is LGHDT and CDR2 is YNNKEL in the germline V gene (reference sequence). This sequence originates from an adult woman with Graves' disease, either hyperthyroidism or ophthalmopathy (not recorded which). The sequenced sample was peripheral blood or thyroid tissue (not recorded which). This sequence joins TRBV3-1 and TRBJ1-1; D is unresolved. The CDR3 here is CASSQEVYGNTEAFF. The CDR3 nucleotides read TGTGCCAGCAGCCAAGAAGTTTACGGGAACACTGAAGCTTTCTTT.